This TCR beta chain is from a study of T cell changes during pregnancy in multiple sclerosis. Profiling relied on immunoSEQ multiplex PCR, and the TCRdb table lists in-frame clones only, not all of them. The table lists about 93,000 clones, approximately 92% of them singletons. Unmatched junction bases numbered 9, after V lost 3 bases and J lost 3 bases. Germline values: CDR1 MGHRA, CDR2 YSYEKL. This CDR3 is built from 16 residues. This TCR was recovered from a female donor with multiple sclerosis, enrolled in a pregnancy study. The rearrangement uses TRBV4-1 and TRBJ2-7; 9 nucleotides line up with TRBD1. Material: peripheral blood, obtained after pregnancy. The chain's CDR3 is CASSQEGTGNYYEQYF. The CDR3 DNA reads TGCGCCAGCAGCCAGGAGGGGACAGGGAATTACTACGAGCAGTACTTC.